The 16 T cell receptor beta chains in this list originate from one sample, sequenced in a study of T cell repertoires in cytomegalovirus infection. From the reads, TCRdb called clonotypes with MiXCR, one entry per CDR3 protein. The repertoire includes approximately 990,000 distinct CDR3 sequences, roughly 30% of them detected once, and under 15% sits in the top ten. For these TCRs, the target antigens are not known. The specimen was cultured CD8+ T cells from PBMCs, collected from culture after CMV antigen stimulation. These receptor sequences come from a human donor in good health (CMV status not recorded). Some clones in this sample may be carry-over from other donors' samples.

This chain connects TRBV6-4 to TRBJ2-1; D is uncertain. The ends were cut back, 0 bases at V and 0 bases at J, with 15 bases in the middle. This CDR3 comprises 18 residues. CDR1 and CDR2 from the germline V gene are MRHNA and SNTAGT. CDR3 in DNA: TGTGCCAGCAGTGACTCCCCCATATCCCTTCGCTCCTACAATGAGCAGTTCTTC. Translated: CASSDSPISLRSYNEQFF.

This clonotype has at least ten counts. This chain links TRBV7-8 with TRBJ2-1; 10 bases agree with TRBD1. The CDR3 has 17 residues. After removal of 1 base from V and 9 bases from J, the junction contained 12 bases not matched to a gene. CDR1 and CDR2 (germline): SGHVS, FQNEAQ. CDR3 bases: TGTGCCAGCAGCTTAGAGTTCGGGACAGGGGTTATGGGTGAGCAGTTCTTC. It yields the protein CASSLEFGTGVMGEQFF.

This chain uses TRBV27 with TRBJ1-6; D may be TRBD1 (5 bases). V was clipped by 1 base and J by 6 bases, with 13 bases between them. Germline values: CDR1 MNHEY, CDR2 SMNVEV (reference sequence). This CDR3 is built from 16 residues. The CDR3 loop is CASSLLTLGRNSPLHF. The CDR3 bases are TGTGCCAGCAGTTTATTGACTCTGGGACGTAATTCACCCCTCCACTTT.

This clonotype was counted ten times or more. The chain combines TRBV7-8 with TRBJ2-1; 12 bases align to TRBD2. Looked up from germline, CDR1 is SGHVS and CDR2 is FQNEAQ. J lost 6 bases, V lost 2 bases, and 11 bases had no gene match. CDR3 length: 18 residues. The CDR3 DNA reads TGTGCCAGCAGCTTAACCGGACTAGCGGGGAGGTTCGGCAATGAGCAGTTCTTC. It yields the protein CASSLTGLAGRFGNEQFF.

The V call is TRBV4-1, the J call TRBJ2-2; TRBD2 agrees at 8 bases. Trimming at V came to 3 bases and at J to 0 bases, leaving 3 bases not matched to a gene. Per the germline V gene, CDR1 is MGHRA and CDR2 is YSYEKL. The CDR3 consists of 16 residues. CDR3 residues: CASSQERGTNTGELFF. Here the CDR3 DNA reads TGCGCCAGCAGCCAGGAGCGGGGGACGAACACCGGGGAGCTGTTTTTT.

V is TRBV12-3 or TRBV12-4 and J is TRBJ2-1; D gene unclear. CDR3 length equals 12 residues. V lost 4 bases, J lost 5 bases, and 6 bases lay in between. The CDR3 loop is CASSWTNNEQFF. Here the CDR3 DNA reads TGTGCCAGCAGTTGGACCAACAATGAGCAGTTCTTC.

The V call is TRBV4-2, the J call TRBJ2-1, with 8 bases matching TRBD1. Germline values: CDR1 LGHNA, CDR2 YNFKEQ. V lost 3 bases and J lost 7; bases outside the gene matches: 8. The CDR3 extends over 15 amino acids. In DNA form, the CDR3 reads TGTGCCAGCAGCCACACTTGGACAGGGTGGAATGAGCAGTTCTTC. Protein: CASSHTWTGWNEQFF.

J is TRBJ2-2 and V is TRBV7-6; a weak D match, TRBD2 (7 bases). This CDR3 is built from 16 residues. CDR1 is SGHVS and CDR2 is FNYEAQ in the germline V gene. Trimming cost V 5 bases and J 7 bases, with 20 bases left between them. In nucleotides, the CDR3 is TGTGCCAGCAGCCAGTCCGCGCGGGGGCGTGACGGGGAGCTGTTTTTT. Protein product: CASSQSARGRDGELFF.

The rearrangement links TRBV10-3 to TRBJ2-7, with 7 bases matching TRBD1. The CDR3 length is 15 residues. Germline assignment: CDR1 ENHRY and CDR2 SYGVKD. J gave up 2 bases and V 5 bases, and 9 bases lay outside the gene matches. The CDR3 is CAISPGTAYPYEQYF. The CDR3 DNA reads as TGTGCCATCAGTCCCGGGACAGCATATCCCTACGAGCAGTACTTC.

The chain joins TRBV6-8 to TRBJ1-2; TRBD1 matches at 7 bases. V was clipped by 2 bases and J by 4 bases; unmatched bases: 10. Germline V gives CDR1 MNHGY, CDR2 SAAAGT. CDR3 length equals 16 residues. CDR3 protein: CASSYGRRGGSYGYTF. The CDR3 region has the DNA TGTGCCAGCAGTTACGGTCGAAGAGGGGGCAGCTATGGCTACACCTTC.

This clonotype was seen a handful of times. This rearrangement joins TRBV6-6 to TRBJ2-1; the match to TRBD1 covers 7 bases. This CDR3 is 14 amino acids long. CDR1 is MNHNY, CDR2 SVGAGI, per germline (reference sequence). With V trimmed by 2 bases and J by 3 bases, 1 base remained unmatched. The CDR3 reads CASSYGTVYNEQFF. CDR3 DNA: TGTGCCAGCAGTTACGGGACAGTCTACAATGAGCAGTTCTTC.

This chain uses TRBV5-4 with TRBJ2-1, with D perhaps TRBD1 or TRBD2 (6 bases each). This CDR3 is 11 amino acids long. Germline values: CDR1 SGHNT, CDR2 YYREEE (reference sequence). V was pared by 9 bases and J by 7 bases, with 11 bases between. The CDR3 DNA is TGTGCCACCGGAGGGGGTAATGAGCAGTTCTTC. Protein: CATGGGNEQFF.

This chain uses TRBV27 with TRBJ2-4; D not certain. V lost 2 bases and J lost 7, with 9 bases in between. Per germline, CDR1 MNHEY and CDR2 SMNVEV (reference sequence). The CDR3 runs to 13 residues. The CDR3 DNA sequence: TGTGCCAGCAGTTTAGCGCAGTCCAACATTCAGTACTTC. Its protein is CASSLAQSNIQYF.

A remark on this clonotype: The junction differs from germline at one of its ends, possibly a read error. The chain carries TRBV7-6 and TRBJ1-2, with 9 bases that match TRBD1. Germline CDR1 is SGHVS and CDR2 is FNYEAQ. The CDR3 totals 13 residues. The DNA for the CDR3 is TGTGTCAGCAGCAACAGGGGGCAAAATGGCTACACCTTC. Its translation: CVSSNRGQNGYTF.

This clonotype was observed a handful of times. The chain is built from TRBV19 and TRBJ1-5, with D unclear. Germline V lookup: CDR1 LNHDA, CDR2 SQIVND (reference sequence). This CDR3 is built from 15 residues. Trimming cost V 7 bases and J 1 base, with 14 bases left between them. The CDR3 here is CASTLTAISNQPQHF. CDR3 DNA sequence: TGTGCCAGTACCCTGACGGCTATAAGCAATCAGCCCCAGCATTTT.

The CDR3 DNA sequence: TGCGCCAGCAGCTTAGACGAATACAGGGACACTGAAGCTTTCTTT. Encoded protein: CASSLDEYRDTEAFF. V gene TRBV5-1 combines with J gene TRBJ1-1; D may be TRBD1 (6 bases). The germline gives CDR1 SGHRS, CDR2 YFSETQ. The CDR3 consists of 15 residues. The V gene lost 2 bases and the J gene lost 3 bases, with 14 bases spanning the gap.